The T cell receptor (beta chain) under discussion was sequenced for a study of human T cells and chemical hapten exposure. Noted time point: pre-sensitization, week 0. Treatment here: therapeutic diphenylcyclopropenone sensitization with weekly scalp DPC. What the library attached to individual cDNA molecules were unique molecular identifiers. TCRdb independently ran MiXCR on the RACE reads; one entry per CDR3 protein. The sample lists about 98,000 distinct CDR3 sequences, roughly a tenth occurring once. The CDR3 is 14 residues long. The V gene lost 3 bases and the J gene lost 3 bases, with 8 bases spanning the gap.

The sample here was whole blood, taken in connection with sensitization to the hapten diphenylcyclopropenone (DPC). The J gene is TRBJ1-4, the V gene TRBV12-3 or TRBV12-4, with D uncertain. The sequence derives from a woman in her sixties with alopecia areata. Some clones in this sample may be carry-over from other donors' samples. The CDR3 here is CASSFGGSNEKLFF. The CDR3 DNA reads TGTGCCAGCAGTTTCGGTGGATCTAATGAAAAACTGTTTTTT.